The sequence of this TCR beta chain was determined in a study of blood T cell repertoires in COVID-19. Background on the study: The United States, Italy and Spain supplied acute and convalescent COVID-19 samples.

The ends lost 7 bases at V and 5 bases at J; junction bases unmatched: 11. Germline V gives CDR1 LNHDA, CDR2 SQIVND (reference sequence). The CDR3 is made up of 16 amino acids. Libraries were prepared by immunoSEQ multiplex PCR; TCRdb keeps only in-frame clonotypes and omits some of them. The data hold 350,000 to 450,000 clones, with 87% observed a single time. The source of this sequence is a man aged 40-55 years in a cohort exposed to, infected with or recovered from COVID-19 (not recorded which). The sample consisted of PBMCs or T cells enriched from blood (not recorded which). The chain is built from TRBV19 and TRBJ2-7, with 13 bases that match TRBD2. The CDR3 loop reads CASTLSRTSGRDEQYF. Here the CDR3 DNA reads TGTGCCAGTACCCTCTCCCGGACTAGCGGGAGAGACGAGCAGTACTTC.